A selection of T cell receptor beta chains follows, all from one sample in a study of blood T cell repertoires in COVID-19. Here immunoSEQ multiplex PCR was the method, and the copy in TCRdb shows in-frame clones only, minus some. The sample lists 200,000 to 250,000 clones, around 83% occurring once. The sample consisted of peripheral blood. All receptors derive from a man between 50 and 59 years old with active or convalescent COVID-19. Both conserved end residues are part of each CDR3. The D gene is left open where the match is weak. Part of the rows lack a size; the others show once, few, many or a class for expanded clones.

TRBV10-3	TRBJ1-4	TRBD1	.	CAISDPDRGQREKLFF	TGTGCCATCAGTGACCCCGACAGGGGGCAAAGGGAAAAACTGTTTTTT
TRBV9	TRBJ2-2	.	.	CATTTGTGELFF	TGTGCCACCACAACGGGCACCGGGGAGCTGTTTTTT
TRBV7-8	TRBJ2-7	TRBD1	.	CASSPGQVMFYEQYF	TGTGCCAGCAGCCCCGGACAGGTTATGTTCTACGAGCAGTACTTC
TRBV10-1	TRBJ1-2	TRBD1	.	CASRGAWAGDRGQGAGGYGYTF	TGCGCCAGCAGAGGGGCCTGGGCCGGGGACAGGGGGCAAGGTGCGGGGGGCTATGGCTACACCTTC
TRBV5-6	TRBJ2-5	TRBD2	.	CASSSLAEAPYQETQYF	TGTGCCAGCAGCTCGCTAGCGGAGGCCCCGTACCAAGAGACCCAGTACTTC
TRBV5-6	TRBJ2-7	TRBD1	.	CASSLPGQGTNSPDF	TGTGCCAGCAGCTTGCCTGGACAGGGGACGAATTCTCCCGATTTC
TRBV30	TRBJ1-2	.	.	CAWGSGGGYGYTF	TGTGCCTGGGGTTCGGGGGGGGGCTATGGCTACACCTTC
TRBV9	TRBJ1-1	TRBD1	few	CASSVGEGAGAEAFF	TGTGCCAGCAGCGTAGGTGAGGGGGCTGGGGCTGAAGCTTTCTTT
TRBV12-3/TRBV12-4	TRBJ1-1	.	.	CASSSQGYTEAFF	TGTGCCAGCAGTTCACAGGGTTACACTGAAGCTTTCTTT
TRBV30	TRBJ1-2	.	.	CAWWGPGGAAYGYTF	TGTGCCTGGTGGGGTCCTGGGGGGGCGGCCTATGGCTACACCTTC
TRBV6-4	TRBJ1-6	TRBD1	.	CASSAGGGLISPLHF	TGTGCCAGCAGTGCAGGGGGCGGCTTAATATCACCCCTCCACTTT
TRBV7-3	TRBJ2-5	.	.	CASSLGLAIRGETQYF	TGTGCCAGCAGCTTAGGGCTAGCCATTAGAGGAGAGACCCAGTACTTC
TRBV12-5	TRBJ2-3	.	.	CASGLARLILSTDTQYF	TGTGCTAGTGGTTTGGCGCGACTGATCCTTAGCACAGATACGCAGTATTTT
TRBV19	TRBJ1-5	TRBD1	.	CASSTPTGLSNQPQHF	TGTGCCAGTAGTACCCCGACAGGGTTAAGCAATCAGCCCCAGCATTTT
TRBV10-3	TRBJ2-1	TRBD2	.	CAITPSGQYNEQFF	TGTGCCATCACCCCTAGCGGGCAGTACAATGAGCAGTTCTTC
TRBV6-5	TRBJ1-1	.	.	CASGAGLITFF	TGTGCCAGCGGAGCAGGGTTGATAACTTTCTTT
TRBV10-2	TRBJ1-2	.	.	CASSENINRVLGYTF	TGCGCCAGCAGTGAAAATATAAACAGGGTGCTAGGCTACACCTTC
TRBV7-9	TRBJ2-1	.	.	CASSLAKRSSYNEQFF	TGTGCCAGCAGCTTAGCAAAGCGGAGCTCCTACAATGAGCAGTTCTTC
TRBV28	TRBJ2-5	TRBD2	.	CASTPFVRASGKGETQYF	TGTGCCAGCACCCCCTTCGTCAGGGCTAGCGGAAAGGGGGAGACCCAGTACTTC
TRBV5-1	TRBJ1-5	.	.	CASSLAGASNQPQHF	TGCGCCAGCAGCTTAGCAGGGGCGAGCAATCAGCCCCAGCATTTT
TRBV6-2/TRBV6-3	TRBJ1-2	.	.	CASSYSGMARATSNYGYTF	TGTGCCAGCAGTTACTCGGGGATGGCCAGGGCAACTTCTAACTATGGCTACACCTTC
TRBV4-3	TRBJ2-7	.	.	CASSQDLGAYEQYF	TGCGCCAGCAGCCAAGATTTGGGGGCGTACGAGCAGTACTTC
TRBV10-3	TRBJ2-7	TRBD1	few	CAINAIDRGKAYEQYF	TGTGCCATCAATGCCATCGACAGGGGGAAAGCCTACGAGCAGTACTTC
TRBV28	TRBJ1-1	.	.	CASTLVRRNTEAFF	TGTGCCAGCACCTTGGTCCGGAGGAACACTGAAGCTTTCTTT
TRBV4-1	TRBJ2-3	.	.	CASSPRRGGEDTQYF	TGCGCCAGCAGCCCGCGCCGCGGTGGTGAAGATACGCAGTATTTT
TRBV6-5	TRBJ2-7	TRBD1	.	CASRLTGTVGPEQYF	TGTGCCAGCAGGCTCACCGGGACAGTAGGGCCCGAGCAGTACTTC
TRBV15	TRBJ2-7	TRBD2	few	CATSEGTRVLYEQYF	TGTGCCACCAGCGAAGGGACTAGGGTACTCTACGAGCAGTACTTC
TRBV7-9	TRBJ2-7	.	once	CASSLALEPYEQYF	TGTGCCAGCAGCTTAGCGTTAGAGCCCTACGAGCAGTACTTC
TRBV5-1	TRBJ2-5	.	few	CASSLETGGQETQYF	TGCGCCAGCAGCTTGGAAACCGGGGGCCAAGAGACCCAGTACTTC
TRBV6-5	TRBJ1-2	TRBD1	.	CASSSGTGRGYTF	TGTGCCAGCAGTTCCGGGACAGGACGGGGCTACACCTTC
TRBV3-1/TRBV3-2	TRBJ2-3	TRBD1	.	CASSQSGQGGDTQYF	TGTGCCAGCAGCCAATCGGGACAGGGTGGAGATACGCAGTATTTT
TRBV5-6	TRBJ1-6	.	.	CASSLGQLNSPLHF	TGTGCCAGCTCTTTAGGACAGCTCAATTCACCCCTCCACTTT
TRBV7-9	TRBJ1-4	.	.	CASSLGGQLNEKLFF	TGTGCCAGCAGCTTAGGCGGGCAGCTTAATGAAAAACTGTTTTTT
TRBV6-4	TRBJ1-4	TRBD1	.	CAPQGVGGTNEKLFF	TGTGCCCCCCAGGGGGTTGGGGGAACTAATGAAAAACTGTTTTTT
TRBV12-5	TRBJ1-5	TRBD1	.	CASGLVPGQGNQPQHF	TGTGCTAGTGGTTTGGTGCCGGGACAGGGCAATCAGCCCCAGCATTTT
TRBV7-9	TRBJ2-1	TRBD2	.	CASSLVSGGFNEQFF	TGTGCCAGCAGCTTAGTTAGCGGGGGCTTCAATGAGCAGTTCTTC
TRBV9	TRBJ2-5	TRBD2	.	CASSVEGGLVWGQETQYF	TGTGCCAGCAGCGTAGAGGGGGGACTAGTTTGGGGTCAGGAGACCCAGTACTTC
TRBV3-1/TRBV3-2	TRBJ2-7	TRBD2	.	CASSLLPTSAYEQYF	TGTGCCAGCAGCCTCCTCCCAACTAGCGCCTACGAGCAGTACTTC
TRBV28	TRBJ2-3	.	.	CASSLRSTDTQYF	TGTGCCAGCAGTTTACGGAGCACAGATACGCAGTATTTT
TRBV9	TRBJ1-2	.	once	CASSVVPGGNYGYTF	TGTGCCAGCAGCGTAGTCCCGGGGGGTAACTATGGCTACACCTTC
TRBV19	TRBJ1-5	.	.	CASSIRGEGGNQPQHF	TGTGCCAGTAGTATACGGGGGGAAGGAGGCAATCAGCCCCAGCATTTT
TRBV5-4	TRBJ2-7	TRBD1	few	CASSFQGVVNYEQYF	TGTGCCAGCAGCTTTCAGGGGGTGGTCAACTACGAGCAGTACTTC
TRBV10-3	TRBJ2-1	TRBD2	.	CATVPGTSTYNEQFF	TGTGCCACCGTGCCCGGGACTAGCACATACAATGAGCAGTTCTTC
TRBV5-1	TRBJ2-1	TRBD2	.	CASSPREFPYNEQFF	TGCGCCAGCAGCCCGCGGGAGTTCCCATACAATGAGCAGTTCTTC
TRBV9	TRBJ2-2	TRBD2	.	CASTLGLANTGELFF	TGTGCCAGCACCCTGGGACTAGCGAACACCGGGGAGCTGTTTTTT
TRBV5-1	TRBJ2-1	TRBD2	.	CASSLGLAGESPFF	TGCGCCAGCAGCTTGGGACTAGCGGGAGAGAGTCCGTTCTTC
TRBV4-1	TRBJ1-2	.	.	CASSQEGRLTFYGYTF	TGCGCCAGCAGCCAAGAAGGCAGGCTAACGTTCTATGGCTACACCTTC
TRBV3-1/TRBV3-2	TRBJ2-4	TRBD1	.	CASSQDKGAIQYF	TGTGCCAGCAGCCAAGATAAGGGGGCCATTCAGTACTTC
TRBV6-5	TRBJ2-7	.	.	CASSYSRAPNYEQYF	TGTGCCAGCAGTTACTCCAGGGCGCCTAATTACGAGCAGTACTTC
TRBV5-1	TRBJ2-5	TRBD2	.	CASSPTAGGPRQETQYF	TGCGCCAGCAGCCCGACCGCGGGAGGGCCACGGCAAGAGACCCAGTACTTC
TRBV5-1	TRBJ2-7	TRBD2	.	CASSWGGEQYF	TGCGCCAGCAGCTGGGGGGGAGAGCAGTACTTC
TRBV6-1	TRBJ2-3	TRBD2	.	CASSEAGTSGSSTDTQYF	TGTGCCAGCAGTGAAGCTGGGACTAGCGGGAGTTCTACAGATACGCAGTATTTT
TRBV24-1	TRBJ2-1	.	.	CATSDLGAEQFF	TGTGCCACCAGTGATTTGGGGGCAGAGCAGTTCTTC
TRBV7-2	TRBJ1-1	TRBD1	.	CASSQGTGGMNTEAFF	TGTGCCAGCAGCCAAGGGACAGGGGGCATGAACACTGAAGCTTTCTTT
TRBV11-2	TRBJ2-3	TRBD2	.	CASSPRGGRGTDTQYF	TGTGCCAGCAGCCCTCGGGGCGGGAGGGGCACAGATACGCAGTATTTT